Shown below are 27 T cell receptor beta chains from a single sample sequenced in a study of T cell responses to AZD1222 COVID-19 vaccine. Here immunoSEQ multiplex PCR was the method, and the copy in TCRdb shows in-frame clones only, minus some. The sample yields over 130,000 clones, 75% to 95% seen once. Sequenced material: peripheral blood, taken 28 days after the second dose of the MenACWY control vaccine. These receptors were collected from an adult who received the MenACWY meningococcal vaccine as a control.

This sequence joins TRBV28 and TRBJ1-4, with D uncertain. CDR1 and CDR2 (germline): MDHEN, SYDVKM. The CDR3 is made up of 15 amino acids. V lost 3 bases and J lost 0, with 8 bases in between. The CDR3: CASSFAGATNEKLFF. The CDR3, as DNA: TGTGCCAGCAGTTTCGCGGGCGCAACTAATGAAAAACTGTTTTTT.

V and J are TRBV7-2 and TRBJ1-6; the D is unclear. CDR3 length: 15 amino acids. Trimming stripped 5 bases from V and 1 base from J, with 9 bases between. Germline CDR1 SGHTA, CDR2 FQGNSA. The CDR3 DNA follows: TGTGCCAGCAGCCCAGCTTTGTCCTATAATTCACCCCTCCACTTT. Translation: CASSPALSYNSPLHF.

This rearrangement joins TRBV7-9 to TRBJ1-4; 10 bases agree with TRBD1. V was clipped by 5 bases and J by 5 bases; unmatched bases: 5. The V gene's germline CDR1 is SEHNR and CDR2 FQNEAQ (reference sequence). This CDR3 has 15 residues. The CDR3 DNA is TGTGCCAGCAGCAGAGGACAGGGGGGGAATGAAAAACTGTTTTTT. This codes for CASSRGQGGNEKLFF.

The chain recombines TRBV27 with TRBJ2-7; a weak D match, TRBD1 (5 bases). Trimming stripped 5 bases from V and 4 bases from J, with 15 bases between. Germline V CDR1 and CDR2: MNHEY, SMNVEV (reference sequence). The CDR3 has 14 residues. The CDR3 protein is CASSPRAEVYEQYF. CDR3 DNA: TGTGCCAGCAGTCCCAGGGCAGAGGTGTACGAGCAGTACTTC.

The chain employs TRBV19 and TRBJ2-6; a weak D match, TRBD2 (6 bases). Trimming cost V 5 bases and J 10 bases, with 15 bases left between them. Germline V gives CDR1 LNHDA, CDR2 SQIVND (reference sequence). This CDR3 has 14 amino acids. The CDR3 region is CASSFSGGINVLTF. For the CDR3, the DNA is TGTGCCAGTAGTTTCTCCGGAGGGATTAACGTCCTGACTTTC.

The count of this clone is one. The V and J genes are TRBV5-6 and TRBJ2-7; no clear D. CDR1 is SGHDT, CDR2 YYEEEE, per germline. This CDR3 has 11 amino acids. The V end lost 4 bases, the J end lost 3 bases, and 5 bases lay between the germline ends. The CDR3 DNA reads TGTGCCAGCAGCATCGGCTACGAGCAGTACTTC. This translates into CASSIGYEQYF.

The V gene is TRBV12-3 or TRBV12-4, the J gene TRBJ2-2, with D uncertain. V shed 3 bases and J shed 7 bases, with 9 bases lying between them. There are 13 residues in the CDR3. DNA of the CDR3: TGTGCCAGCAGTTTGCTAGGGCACGGGGAGCTGTTTTTT. This gives the protein CASSLLGHGELFF.

The chain joins TRBV6-4 to TRBJ2-7, with 8 bases lining up with TRBD1. V shed 4 bases, J shed 3 bases, and the junction held 8 bases outside the gene matches. This CDR3 region has 15 residues. Germline CDR1 is MRHNA and CDR2 is SNTAGT. Here the CDR3 DNA reads TGTGCCAGCAGTGTCGAGACAGGGGCCAACTACGAGCAGTACTTC. This encodes CASSVETGANYEQYF.

The chain is built from TRBV6-6 and TRBJ1-4; D perhaps matches TRBD1 (5 bases). V was shortened by 5 bases and J by 0 bases, with 13 bases between the two germline ends. Germline-derived CDR1 and CDR2 are MNHNY and SVGAGI (reference sequence). This CDR3 region has 16 residues. The CDR3 protein is CASSSAGGATNEKLFF. The CDR3 DNA reads as TGTGCCAGCAGTAGTGCGGGGGGGGCAACTAATGAAAAACTGTTTTTT.

This sequence joins TRBV28 and TRBJ2-1, with 11 bases fitting TRBD2. Per germline, CDR1 MDHEN and CDR2 SYDVKM. The trim removed 7 bases at V and 6 bases at J, leaving 8 bases unmatched. CDR3 size: 15 residues. The CDR3 protein is CASTRSSGGANEQFF. CDR3 coding DNA: TGTGCCAGCACCCGTAGTAGCGGGGGGGCCAATGAGCAGTTCTTC. Full variable domain (rest looked up from reference TRBV28 and TRBJ2-1): DVKVTQSSRYLVKRTGEKVFLECVQDMDHENMFWYRQDPGLGLRLIYFSYDVKMKEKGDIPEGYSVSREKKERFSLILESASTNQTSMYLCASTRSSGGANEQFFGPGTRLTVL.

CDR3 nucleotide sequence: TGTGCCAGCAGCGTAGACCCGGCTAGTTTCCGGGGTGGGGCCAACGTCCTGACTTTC. Residues: CASSVDPASFRGGANVLTF. The rearrangement joins TRBV9 to TRBJ2-6, with a weak D call TRBD2 (5 bases). This CDR3 is built from 19 residues. The V end was cut by 0 bases, the J end by 3 bases, with 19 bases between. Germline V CDR1 and CDR2: SGDLS, YYNGEE.

On this clone: The same CDR3 also results from other DNA sequences found in this sample. The rearrangement uses TRBV30 and TRBJ2-3, with D hard to call. The CDR3 spans 11 residues. The V end lost 3 bases, the J end lost 3 bases, and 4 bases lay between the germline ends. The germline V gene encodes CDR1 GTSNPN and CDR2 SVGIG (reference sequence). CDR3 amino acids: CAWRGTDTQYF. Here the CDR3 DNA reads TGTGCCTGGAGGGGTACAGATACGCAGTATTTT. Using reference TRBV30 and TRBJ2-3 for the parts outside the CDR3, the full variable domain is SQTIHQWPATLVQPVGSPLSLECTVEGTSNPNLYWYRQAAGRGLQLLFYSVGIGQISSEVPQNLSASRPQDRQFILSSKKLLLSDSGFYLCAWRGTDTQYFGPGTRLTVL.

This rearrangement joins TRBV29-1 to TRBJ2-7, with TRBD1 matching over 8 bases. The CDR3 spans 13 residues. CDR1 and CDR2 from the germline V gene are SQVTM and ANQGSEA. V was clipped by 5 bases and J by 6 bases; unmatched bases: 9. The CDR3 coding sequence is TGCAGCGTTAGGGACAGGAGGGGCGGCGAGCAGTACTTC. It encodes CSVRDRRGGEQYF.

This chain connects TRBV6-4 to TRBJ2-4; 7 positions agree with TRBD2. V was pared by 3 bases and J by 3 bases, with 5 bases of the junction left unmatched. This CDR3 contains 15 residues. Germline CDR1 is MRHNA and CDR2 is SNTAGT. CDR3 sequence reads: CASSDPSGLKNIQYF. The CDR3 DNA is TGTGCCAGCAGTGATCCTAGCGGACTCAAAAACATTCAGTACTTC.

This chain uses TRBV7-8 with TRBJ2-7; 11 bases line up with TRBD1. The CDR3 runs 15 residues. Germline CDR1 and CDR2: SGHVS and FQNEAQ. V lost 3 bases, J lost 0 bases, and 1 base stayed unmatched. CDR3: CASSFGQGASYEQYF. The CDR3 DNA follows: TGTGCCAGCAGCTTTGGACAGGGGGCCTCCTACGAGCAGTACTTC.

The chain combines TRBV7-2 with TRBJ1-2, with TRBD1 matching over 7 bases. V gave up 5 bases and J gave up 8 bases; unmatched junction bases: 14. The germline gives CDR1 SGHTA, CDR2 FQGNSA. The CDR3 extends over 15 amino acids. The CDR3 region is CASSQLDRRIGGYTF. In nucleotides, the CDR3 is TGTGCCAGCAGCCAATTGGACAGGAGGATAGGAGGCTACACCTTC.

This clone has a handful of counts. This chain links TRBV11-3 with TRBJ2-1, with TRBD1 matching 8 bases. CDR1 is SGHNT, CDR2 YENEEA, per germline. The V gene end was trimmed by 1 base and the J gene end by 9 bases; junction bases not matched to a gene: 5. The CDR3 spans 14 residues. CDR3 region: CASSLGTGFGEQFF. The CDR3 bases are TGTGCCAGCAGCTTAGGGACAGGGTTCGGTGAGCAGTTCTTC.

The genes are TRBV29-1 and TRBJ1-2; TRBD1 is a possible D gene (6 bases). Germline V gene sequence: CDR1 SQVTM, CDR2 ANQGSEA. V was trimmed by 0 bases and J by 8 bases, leaving 16 bases between them. CDR3 length equals 14 residues. The CDR3 region has the DNA TGCAGCGTTGAAGATGGGGCAGGGGTGAAAGGCTACACCTTC. This codes for CSVEDGAGVKGYTF.

This rearrangement joins TRBV2 to TRBJ1-3, with a weak D call TRBD1 (5 bases). From germline, CDR1 is SNHLY and CDR2 FYNNEI. V was cut by 7 bases and J by 0 bases, with 13 bases left in between. The CDR3 totals 15 residues. DNA for the CDR3: TGTGCCAGCATTCAGGGCCGAAACTCTGGAAACACCATATATTTT. It yields the protein CASIQGRNSGNTIYF.

This clone is a singleton in its sample. J is TRBJ2-3 and V is TRBV7-8, with 12 bases that match TRBD2. CDR3 length: 16 residues. Trimming removed 1 base from V and 6 bases from J; junction bases left unmatched: 5. Germline V gene data show CDR1 as SGHVS and CDR2 as FQNEAQ. CDR3 loop: CASSLDLAGGADTQYF. DNA of the CDR3: TGTGCCAGCAGCTTAGATCTAGCGGGAGGGGCGGATACGCAGTATTTT.

This chain links TRBV18 with TRBJ1-1; the D gene is possibly TRBD1 (6 bases). The CDR3 is made up of 15 amino acids. The germline V gene has CDR1 KGHSH and CDR2 LQKENI. V was trimmed by 0 bases and J by 3 bases, leaving 11 bases between them. This chain's CDR3 is CASSPPTGPHTEAFF. The CDR3 nucleotides read TGTGCCAGCTCACCACCGACAGGTCCCCACACTGAAGCTTTCTTT.

This clone was counted once. This rearrangement joins TRBV25-1 to TRBJ1-2; TRBD1 is a possible D gene (6 bases). V was clipped by 6 bases and J by 0 bases, with 17 bases between them. The CDR3 spans 16 residues. CDR1 is MGHDK and CDR2 is SYGVNS in the germline V gene. In nucleotides, the CDR3 is TGTGCCAGCAGCGACACCAGGGGCCCCGCTAACTATGGCTACACCTTC. Translated, it gives CASSDTRGPANYGYTF.

The chain employs TRBV2 and TRBJ2-5, with 9 nucleotides matching TRBD2. Germline lookup yields CDR1 SNHLY and CDR2 FYNNEI. Trimming cost V 2 bases and J 5 bases; bases outside gene matches: 6. The length of the CDR3 is 15 residues. The CDR3 protein is CASSEQGGGGETQYF. In DNA, the CDR3 is TGTGCCAGCAGTGAACAAGGCGGGGGGGGCGAGACCCAGTACTTC.

V is TRBV19 and J is TRBJ2-4; D gene ambiguous. This CDR3 comprises 14 residues. The germline V gene has CDR1 LNHDA and CDR2 SQIVND (reference sequence). V was trimmed by 3 bases and J by 9 bases, leaving 15 bases between them. Written as DNA, the CDR3 is TGTGCCAGTAGTATTATCTTGGGGTGGGGCATTCAGTACTTC. This codes for CASSIILGWGIQYF.

Here the CDR3 reads CASSLLVAGISGANVLTF. In DNA, the CDR3 is TGCGCCAGCAGCTTGTTGGTAGCGGGGATCTCTGGGGCCAACGTCCTGACTTTC. The genes are TRBV5-1 and TRBJ2-6; 8 nucleotides match TRBD2. The V and J ends lost 1 base and 0 bases, in that order; junction bases with no gene match: 6. The germline V gene has CDR1 SGHRS and CDR2 YFSETQ. The CDR3 runs 18 residues.

V usage is TRBV7-6 and J usage is TRBJ2-3, with 8 nucleotides matching TRBD2. Unmatched junction bases numbered 6, after V lost 5 bases and J lost 2 bases. CDR1 SGHVS and CDR2 FNYEAQ come from the germline V gene. The length of the CDR3 is 15 residues. DNA for the CDR3: TGTGCCAGCAGCATTAGCGGGACGCTCACAGATACGCAGTATTTT. Amino acids: CASSISGTLTDTQYF.

The V and J genes are TRBV14 and TRBJ2-5, with 15 bases identical to TRBD2. Germline V gives CDR1 SGHDN, CDR2 FVKESK. The CDR3 is made up of 18 amino acids. V gave up 0 bases and J gave up 5 bases; unmatched junction bases: 7. The CDR3 DNA reads TGTGCCAGCAGCCAAGAGGGACTAGCGGGAGGACCTTGGGAGACCCAGTACTTC. Translation: CASSQEGLAGGPWETQYF.